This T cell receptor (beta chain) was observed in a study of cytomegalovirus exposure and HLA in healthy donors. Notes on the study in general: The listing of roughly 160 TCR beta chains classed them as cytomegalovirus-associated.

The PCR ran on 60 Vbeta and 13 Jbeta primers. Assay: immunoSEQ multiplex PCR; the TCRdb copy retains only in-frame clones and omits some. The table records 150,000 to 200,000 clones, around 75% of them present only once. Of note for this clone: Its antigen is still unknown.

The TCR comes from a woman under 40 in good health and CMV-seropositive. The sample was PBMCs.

The CDR3 loop is CASSSLNEQFF. CDR3 nucleotide sequence: TGTGCCAGCAGTTCCCTCAATGAGCAGTTCTTC. The chain recombines TRBV6-5 with TRBJ2-1; no firm D call. Germline V CDR1 and CDR2: MNHEY, SVGAGI. The CDR3 spans 11 residues. V was trimmed by 4 bases and J by 6 bases, leaving 4 bases between them.